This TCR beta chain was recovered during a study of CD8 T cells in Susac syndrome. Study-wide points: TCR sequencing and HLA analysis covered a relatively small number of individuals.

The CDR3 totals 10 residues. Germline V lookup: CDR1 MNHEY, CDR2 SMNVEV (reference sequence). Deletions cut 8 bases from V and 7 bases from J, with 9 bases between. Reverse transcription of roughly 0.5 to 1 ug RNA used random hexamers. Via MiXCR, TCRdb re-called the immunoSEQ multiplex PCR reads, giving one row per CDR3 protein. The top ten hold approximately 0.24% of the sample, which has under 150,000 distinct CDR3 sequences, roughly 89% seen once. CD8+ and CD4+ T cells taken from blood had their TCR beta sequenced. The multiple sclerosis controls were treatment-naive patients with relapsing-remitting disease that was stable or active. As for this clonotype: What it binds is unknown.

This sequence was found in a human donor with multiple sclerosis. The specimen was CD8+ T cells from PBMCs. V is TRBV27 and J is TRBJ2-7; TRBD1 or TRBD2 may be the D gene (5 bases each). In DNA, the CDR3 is TGTGCCAGCGGGACGATTGAGCAGTACTTC. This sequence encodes CASGTIEQYF.